The 7 T cell receptor beta chains given below trace back to one sample, sequenced in a study of blood T cell repertoires in COVID-19. The table came from immunoSEQ multiplex PCR; TCRdb's copy has only in-frame clones and leaves some out. Among about 120,000 clones listed, around 87% were seen once. The sample was peripheral blood. The receptors come from a woman aged 45-59 years with acute or convalescent COVID-19.

This chain connects TRBV15 to TRBJ1-6; D gene uncertain. V lost 0 bases to trimming and J lost 7 bases, with 7 bases between them. Germline CDR1 reads LNHNV; CDR2 reads YYDKDF (reference sequence). The CDR3 extends over 14 amino acids. This CDR3 is CATSRDPTNSPLHF. The CDR3 nucleotides read TGTGCCACCAGCAGAGACCCCACAAATTCACCCCTCCACTTT. Combining the CDR3 with reference TRBV15 and TRBJ1-6 gives the whole variable domain DAMVIQNPRYQVTQFGKPVTLSCSQTLNHNVMYWYQQKSSQAPKLLFHYYDKDFNNEADTPDNFQSRRPNTSFCFLDIRSPGLGDTAMYLCATSRDPTNSPLHFGNGTRLTVT.

This clone has a single count. The J gene is TRBJ1-2, the V gene TRBV6-5; 7 bases align to TRBD1. CDR3 length: 15 amino acids. Looked up from germline, CDR1 is MNHEY and CDR2 is SVGAGI. Germline trimming cut 6 bases from V and 4 bases from J; bases unmatched to any gene: 11. CDR3 amino acids: CASSPGRQGRYGYTF. In nucleotides, the CDR3 is TGTGCCAGCAGCCCAGGCCGACAGGGCCGCTATGGCTACACCTTC.

This sequence joins TRBV18 and TRBJ2-6, with TRBD1 matching over 7 bases. J was trimmed by 3 bases and V by 3 bases; bases with no gene match: 11. Per germline, CDR1 KGHSH and CDR2 LQKENI. The CDR3 contains 18 residues. The CDR3 loop is CASSPQMTGNLGANVLTF. As DNA, the CDR3 is TGTGCCAGCTCACCGCAAATGACAGGGAACCTTGGGGCCAACGTCCTGACTTTC.

The chain recombines TRBV2 with TRBJ1-1; D is possibly TRBD1 (6 bases). CDR3 size: 14 residues. The V end was cut by 4 bases, the J end by 1 base, with 10 bases between. Germline CDR1 is SNHLY and CDR2 is FYNNEI. The CDR3 DNA is TGTGCCAGCAGTGTCGGACAGCCGAACACTGAAGCTTTCTTT. Its protein product is CASSVGQPNTEAFF.

The CDR3 here is CASSRLGGSSSTDTQYF. The CDR3 DNA follows: TGCGCCAGCAGCCGCCTCGGGGGGTCCTCTAGCACAGATACGCAGTATTTT. V usage is TRBV5-1 and J usage is TRBJ2-3, with 7 bases lining up with TRBD2. This CDR3 comprises 17 residues. V shed 4 bases and J 0 bases; nucleotides not matched to a gene: 11. Germline lookup yields CDR1 SGHRS and CDR2 YFSETQ. Based on the CDR3 plus reference TRBV5-1 and TRBJ2-3, the full variable domain is KAGVTQTPRYLIKTRGQQVTLSCSPISGHRSVSWYQQTPGQGLQFLFEYFSETQRNKGNFPGRFSGRQFSNSRSEMNVSTLELGDSALYLCASSRLGGSSSTDTQYFGPGTRLTVL.

J is TRBJ1-2 and V is TRBV11-2; D may be TRBD1 (5 bases). V lost 1 base to trimming and J lost 5 bases, with 14 bases between them. Germline CDR1 SGHAT, CDR2 FQNNGV. This CDR3 is 15 amino acids long. The DNA for the CDR3 is TGTGCCAGCAGCTTAGCCGTGTTCGGGGGGTATGGCTACACCTTC. As protein: CASSLAVFGGYGYTF.

J is TRBJ1-2 and V is TRBV11-3; a weak D match, TRBD1 (6 bases). V shed 5 bases and J shed 8 bases, with 21 bases lying between them. This CDR3 has 15 amino acids. In germline, CDR1 is SGHNT, CDR2 YENEEA. The CDR3 region is CASSLRWGGAWGYTF. DNA for the CDR3: TGTGCCAGCAGCCTGAGATGGGGGGGCGCTTGGGGCTACACCTTC. Filled out from reference TRBV11-3 and TRBJ1-2, the complete variable domain reads EAGVVQSPRYKIIEKKQPVAFWCNPISGHNTLYWYLQNLGQGPELLIRYENEEAVDDSQLPKDRFSAERLKGVDSTLKIQPAELGDSAVYLCASSLRWGGAWGYTFGSGTRLTVV.